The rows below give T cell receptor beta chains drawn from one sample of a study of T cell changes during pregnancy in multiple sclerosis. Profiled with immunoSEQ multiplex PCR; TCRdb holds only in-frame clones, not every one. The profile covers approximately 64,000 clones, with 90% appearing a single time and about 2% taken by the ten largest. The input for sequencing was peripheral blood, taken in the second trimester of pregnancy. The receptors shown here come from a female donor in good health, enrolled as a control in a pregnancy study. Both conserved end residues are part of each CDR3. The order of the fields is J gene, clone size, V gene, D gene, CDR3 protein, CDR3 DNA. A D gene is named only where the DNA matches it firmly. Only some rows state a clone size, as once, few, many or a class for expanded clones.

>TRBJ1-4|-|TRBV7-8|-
CASGRPSTNEKLFF
TGTGCCAGCGGGCGACCCTCAACTAATGAAAAACTGTTTTTT
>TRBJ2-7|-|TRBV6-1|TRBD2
CASSESAGEVEQYF
TGTGCCAGCAGTGAATCTGCGGGAGAGGTCGAGCAGTACTTC
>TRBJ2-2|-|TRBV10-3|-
CAAGLLTGELFF
TGTGCCGCGGGACTGCTCACCGGGGAGCTGTTTTTT
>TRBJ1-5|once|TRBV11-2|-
CASSLQVNQPQHF
TGTGCCAGCAGCTTACAGGTTAATCAGCCCCAGCATTTT
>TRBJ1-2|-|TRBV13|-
CASSQYRDAFYGYTF
TGTGCCAGCAGCCAGTACAGGGATGCGTTCTATGGCTACACCTTC
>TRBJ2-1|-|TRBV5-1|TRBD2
CASSLVPTGGGSYNEQFF
TGCGCCAGCAGCTTGGTCCCCACCGGGGGGGGGTCCTACAATGAGCAGTTCTTC
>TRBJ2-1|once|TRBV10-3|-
CATLVGKGQFF
TGTGCCACCCTTGTCGGGAAGGGGCAGTTCTTC
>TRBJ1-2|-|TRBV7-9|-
CASSPTFTLTGGYTF
TGTGCCAGCAGCCCTACATTTACGTTGACTGGGGGCTACACCTTC
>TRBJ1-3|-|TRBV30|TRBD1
CACRGPGNTIYF
TGTGCCTGCAGGGGGCCTGGAAACACCATATATTTT
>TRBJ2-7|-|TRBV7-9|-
CASSTSPQVEQYF
TGTGCCAGCAGCACTAGCCCACAAGTCGAGCAGTACTTC
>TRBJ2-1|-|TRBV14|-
CASSQSQTGYYNEQFF
TGTGCCAGCAGCCAATCCCAGACAGGCTACTACAATGAGCAGTTCTTC
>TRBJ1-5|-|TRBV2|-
CASSQYSNQPQHF
TGTGCCAGCAGCCAGTATAGCAATCAGCCCCAGCATTTT
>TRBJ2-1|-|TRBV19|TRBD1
CASSRDRGPYNEQFF
TGTGCCAGTAGTAGGGACAGGGGGCCCTACAATGAGCAGTTCTTC
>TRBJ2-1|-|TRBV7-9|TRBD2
CASSPPRGGRDNEQFF
TGTGCCAGCAGCCCCCCGCGGGGGGGGAGGGACAATGAGCAGTTCTTC
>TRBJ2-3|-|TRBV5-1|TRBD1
CASSLGDRGVLQYF
TGCGCCAGCAGCTTGGGGGACAGGGGGGTCCTGCAGTATTTT
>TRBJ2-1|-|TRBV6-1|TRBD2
CASNRRGLAGNEQFF
TGTGCCAGCAACCGGAGGGGACTAGCGGGCAATGAGCAGTTCTTC
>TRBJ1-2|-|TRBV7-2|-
CASSLESEEFYGYTF
TGTGCCAGCAGCTTAGAGTCTGAGGAGTTCTATGGCTACACCTTC
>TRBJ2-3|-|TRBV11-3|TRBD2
CASSSRSSGTSTDTQYF
TGTGCCAGCAGCTCCCGGTCTAGCGGAACTAGCACAGATACGCAGTATTTT
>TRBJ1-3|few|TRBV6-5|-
CASSLAGPISGNTIYF
TGTGCCAGCAGTTTGGCGGGACCGATCTCTGGAAACACCATATATTTT
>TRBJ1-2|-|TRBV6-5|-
CASSFQGGANYGYTF
TGTGCCAGCAGTTTTCAGGGAGGGGCTAACTATGGCTACACCTTC
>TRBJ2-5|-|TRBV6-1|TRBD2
CASSQLAGAQETQYF
TGTGCCAGCAGTCAGCTAGCGGGGGCACAAGAGACCCAGTACTTC
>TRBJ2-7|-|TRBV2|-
CASSKTPDYEQYF
TGTGCCAGCAGTAAGACTCCAGACTACGAGCAGTACTTC
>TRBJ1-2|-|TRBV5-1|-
CASSVTRVSGYTF
TGCGCCAGCAGCGTCACCAGGGTTAGCGGCTACACCTTC
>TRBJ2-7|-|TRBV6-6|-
CAISGSGYEQYF
TGTGCAATAAGCGGTTCGGGCTACGAGCAGTACTTC
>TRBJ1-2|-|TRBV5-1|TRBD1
CASRPTTGVPGGYTF
TGCGCCAGCAGACCAACCACAGGGGTCCCTGGTGGCTACACTTTC
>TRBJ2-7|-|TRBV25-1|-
CASSGAPSSYEQYF
TGTGCCAGCAGTGGTGCTCCTAGCTCCTACGAGCAGTACTTC
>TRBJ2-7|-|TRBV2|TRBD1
CASSGGQGSYEQYF
TGTGCCAGCAGTGGAGGACAGGGTAGCTACGAGCAGTACTTC
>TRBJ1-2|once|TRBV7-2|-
CASSLAGGYGGYTF
TGTGCCAGCAGCTTAGCCGGAGGCTACGGTGGCTACACCTTC
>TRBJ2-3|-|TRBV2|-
CASSEARVVRGTDTQYF
TGTGCCAGCAGTGAAGCCCGAGTGGTTAGGGGGACAGATACGCAGTATTTT
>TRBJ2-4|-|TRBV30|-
CAWSGRQAAKNIQYF
TGTGCCTGGAGTGGACGCCAGGCAGCCAAAAACATTCAGTACTTC
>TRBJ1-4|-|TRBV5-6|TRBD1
CASSPTGGNEKLFF
TGTGCCAGCAGCCCGACAGGGGGGAATGAAAAACTGTTTTTT
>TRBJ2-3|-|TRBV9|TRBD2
CASSSPLADTQYF
TGTGCCAGCAGCTCCCCACTAGCGGATACGCAGTATTTT
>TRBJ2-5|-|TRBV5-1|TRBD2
CATRAGELETQYF
TGCGCCACCCGAGCGGGAGAACTAGAGACCCAGTACTTC
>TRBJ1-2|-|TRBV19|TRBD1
CASTDLERGQGAFIYGYTF
TGTGCCAGTACTGATTTGGAACGGGGACAGGGGGCTTTCATCTATGGCTACACCTTC
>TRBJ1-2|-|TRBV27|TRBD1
CASRMPGQGAGYTF
TGTGCCAGCAGGATGCCGGGACAGGGGGCTGGCTACACCTTC
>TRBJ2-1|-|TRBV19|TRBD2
CASSHSGNYNEQFF
TGTGCCAGTAGTCACAGCGGGAACTACAATGAGCAGTTCTTC
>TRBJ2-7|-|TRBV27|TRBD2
CASSSGTSAYEQYF
TGTGCCAGCAGTTCCGGGACTAGCGCCTACGAGCAGTACTTC
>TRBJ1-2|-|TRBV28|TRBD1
CASRDREKFRFGTGAWDYTF
TGTGCCAGCAGAGACCGAGAAAAGTTTAGGTTCGGGACAGGGGCATGGGACTACACCTTC
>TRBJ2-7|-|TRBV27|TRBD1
CASSKGQGTYEQYF
TGTGCCAGCAGTAAGGGACAGGGGACTTACGAGCAGTACTTC
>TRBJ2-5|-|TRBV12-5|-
CASGQQGGETQYF
TGTGCTAGTGGCCAACAGGGTGGGGAGACCCAGTACTTC
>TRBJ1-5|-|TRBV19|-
CASHGEGSNQPQHF
TGTGCCTCCCATGGGGAGGGTAGCAATCAGCCCCAGCATTTT
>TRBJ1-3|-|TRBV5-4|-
CASSLNADTIYF
TGTGCCAGCAGCTTGAACGCGGACACCATATATTTT
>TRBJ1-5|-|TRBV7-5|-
CARSHVQWPQHF
TGTGCCAGAAGCCATGTTCAGTGGCCCCAGCATTTT
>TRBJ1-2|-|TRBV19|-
CASSSGQYYGYTF
TGTGCCAGTAGTAGCGGACAATACTATGGCTACACCTTC
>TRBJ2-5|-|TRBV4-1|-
CASSQEQAQETQYF
TGCGCCAGCAGCCAAGAGCAGGCCCAAGAGACCCAGTACTTC
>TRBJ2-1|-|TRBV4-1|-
CASSQAPKGLYNEQFF
TGCGCCAGCAGCCAAGCCCCTAAGGGGCTTTACAATGAGCAGTTCTTC
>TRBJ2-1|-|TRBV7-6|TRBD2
CASSLETAGGANEQFF
TGTGCCAGCAGCTTAGAAACAGCGGGGGGGGCCAATGAGCAGTTCTTC
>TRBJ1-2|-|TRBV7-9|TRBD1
CASSRDSFTTGGYGYTF
TGTGCCAGCAGCCGGGACAGCTTCACCACAGGGGGCTATGGCTACACCTTC
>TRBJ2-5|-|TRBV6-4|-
CASSESVEETQYF
TGTGCCAGCAGTGAATCGGTAGAAGAGACCCAGTACTTC
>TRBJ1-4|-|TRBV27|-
CASSFAGDNEKLFF
TGTGCCAGCAGTTTTGCAGGGGATAATGAAAAACTGTTTTTT
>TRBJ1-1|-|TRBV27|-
CASSETRNTEAFF
TGTGCCAGCAGTGAGACACGGAACACTGAAGCTTTCTTT
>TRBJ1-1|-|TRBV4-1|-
CASSQDRGGPNTEAFF
TGCGCCAGCAGCCAAGATCGGGGGGGCCCTAACACTGAAGCTTTCTTT
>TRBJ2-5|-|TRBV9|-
CASSVAAGKETQYF
TGTGCCAGCAGCGTAGCTGCCGGTAAAGAGACCCAGTACTTC
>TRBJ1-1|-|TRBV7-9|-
CASRRGSVDWGNTEAFF
TGTGCCTCCCGACGAGGGTCGGTCGACTGGGGGAACACTGAAGCTTTCTTT
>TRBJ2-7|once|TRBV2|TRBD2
CASRPGLAGYEQYF
TGTGCCAGCAGACCGGGACTAGCGGGATATGAGCAGTACTTC